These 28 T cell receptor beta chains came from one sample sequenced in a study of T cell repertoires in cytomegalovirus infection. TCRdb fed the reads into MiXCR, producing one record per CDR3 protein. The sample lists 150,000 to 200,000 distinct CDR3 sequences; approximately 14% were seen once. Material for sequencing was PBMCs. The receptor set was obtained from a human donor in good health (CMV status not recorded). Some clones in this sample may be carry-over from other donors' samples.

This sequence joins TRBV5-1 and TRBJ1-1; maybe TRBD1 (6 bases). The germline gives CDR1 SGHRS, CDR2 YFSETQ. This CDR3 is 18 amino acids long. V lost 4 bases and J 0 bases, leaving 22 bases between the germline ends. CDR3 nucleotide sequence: TGCGCCAGCAGCCCGGACAGCGTGCTTTTTTATATGAACACTGAAGCTTTCTTT. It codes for CASSPDSVLFYMNTEAFF.

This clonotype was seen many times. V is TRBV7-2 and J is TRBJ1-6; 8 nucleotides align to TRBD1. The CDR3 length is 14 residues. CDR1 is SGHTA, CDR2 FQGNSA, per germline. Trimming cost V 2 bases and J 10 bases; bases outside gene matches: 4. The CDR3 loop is CASSLSGGESPLHF. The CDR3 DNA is TGTGCCAGCAGCTTATCAGGGGGCGAATCACCCCTCCACTTT.

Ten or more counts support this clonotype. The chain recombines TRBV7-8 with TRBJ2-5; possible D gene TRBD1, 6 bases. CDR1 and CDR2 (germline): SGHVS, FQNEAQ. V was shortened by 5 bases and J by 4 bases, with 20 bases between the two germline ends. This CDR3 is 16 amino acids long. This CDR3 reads CASSNPPHRARETQYF. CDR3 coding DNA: TGTGCCAGCAGCAACCCTCCACACAGGGCGAGAGAGACCCAGTACTTC.

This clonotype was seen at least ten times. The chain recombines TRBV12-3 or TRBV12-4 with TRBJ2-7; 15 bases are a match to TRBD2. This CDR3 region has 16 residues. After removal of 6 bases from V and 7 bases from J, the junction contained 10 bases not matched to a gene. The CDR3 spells CASSQGLAGGYGEQYF. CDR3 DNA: TGTGCCAGCAGCCAGGGACTAGCGGGAGGTTACGGGGAGCAGTACTTC.

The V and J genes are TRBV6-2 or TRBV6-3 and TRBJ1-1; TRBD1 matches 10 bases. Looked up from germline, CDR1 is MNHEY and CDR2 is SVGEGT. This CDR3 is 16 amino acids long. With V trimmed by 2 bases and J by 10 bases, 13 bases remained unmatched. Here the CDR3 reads CASSYPRTGGLIGAFF. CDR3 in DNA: TGTGCCAGCAGTTACCCTCGGACAGGGGGATTAATAGGAGCTTTCTTT.

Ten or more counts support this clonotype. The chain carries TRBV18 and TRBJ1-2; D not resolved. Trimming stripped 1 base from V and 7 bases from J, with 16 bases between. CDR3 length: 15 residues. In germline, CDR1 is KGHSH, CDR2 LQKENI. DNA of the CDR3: TGTGCCAGCTCACCACAGAAGGGCATAGCTGGTGGCTACACCTTC. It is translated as CASSPQKGIAGGYTF.

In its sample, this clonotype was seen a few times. The CDR3 sequence is CSVLSGRIAYNEQFF. The CDR3 nucleotides are TGCAGCGTCCTCTCAGGGAGAATCGCCTACAATGAGCAGTTCTTC. The J gene is TRBJ2-1, the V gene TRBV29-1, with D perhaps being TRBD1 or TRBD2 (5 bases each). The CDR3 runs to 15 residues. Germline lookup yields CDR1 SQVTM and CDR2 ANQGSEA. V was trimmed by 6 bases and J by 2 bases, leaving 17 bases between them.

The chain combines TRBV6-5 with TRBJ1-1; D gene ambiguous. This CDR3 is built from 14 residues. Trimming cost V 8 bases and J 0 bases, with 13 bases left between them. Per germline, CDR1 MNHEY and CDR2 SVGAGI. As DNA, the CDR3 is TGTGCCAGCTCCCACGGCGGTCTGAACACTGAAGCTTTCTTT. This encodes CASSHGGLNTEAFF.

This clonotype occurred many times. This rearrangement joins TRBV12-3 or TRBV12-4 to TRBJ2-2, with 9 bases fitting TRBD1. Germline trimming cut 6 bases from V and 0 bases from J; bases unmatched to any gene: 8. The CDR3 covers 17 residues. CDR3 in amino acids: CASRFPRDRANTGELFF. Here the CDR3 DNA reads TGTGCCAGCAGATTCCCTAGGGACAGGGCGAACACCGGGGAGCTGTTTTTT.

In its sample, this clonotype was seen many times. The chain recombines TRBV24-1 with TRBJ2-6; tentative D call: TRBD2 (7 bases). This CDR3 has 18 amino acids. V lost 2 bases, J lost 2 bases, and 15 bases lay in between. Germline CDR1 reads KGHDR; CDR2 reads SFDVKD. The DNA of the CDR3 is TGTGCCACCAGTGATTCGGGGGGCAGGGAAACTGGGGCCAACGTCCTGACTTTC. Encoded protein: CATSDSGGRETGANVLTF.

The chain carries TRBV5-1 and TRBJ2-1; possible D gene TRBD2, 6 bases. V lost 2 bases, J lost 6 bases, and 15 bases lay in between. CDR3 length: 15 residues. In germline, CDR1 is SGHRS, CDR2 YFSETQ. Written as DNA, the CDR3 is TGCGCCAGCAGCTTACGGGAGTACCGGGCCAATGAGCAGTTCTTC. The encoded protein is CASSLREYRANEQFF.

CDR3 in DNA: TGTGCCAGCAGTCCCCGACTAGCGGGAGTTAAGTACTTC. Translation: CASSPRLAGVKYF. V usage is TRBV28 and J usage is TRBJ2-4; the match to TRBD2 covers 12 bases. This CDR3 comprises 13 residues. Germline values: CDR1 MDHEN, CDR2 SYDVKM. Losses at the gene ends were 5 bases for V and 14 bases for J; bases not matched to a gene: 7.

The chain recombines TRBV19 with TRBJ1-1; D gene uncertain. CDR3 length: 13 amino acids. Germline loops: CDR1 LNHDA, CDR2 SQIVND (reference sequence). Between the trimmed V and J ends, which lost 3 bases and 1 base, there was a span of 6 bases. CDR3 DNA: TGTGCCAGTAGTATCAAGCCGAACACTGAAGCTTTCTTT. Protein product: CASSIKPNTEAFF. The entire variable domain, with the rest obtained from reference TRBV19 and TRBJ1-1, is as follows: DGGITQSPKYLFRKEGQNVTLSCEQNLNHDAMYWYRQDPGQGLRLIYYSQIVNDFQKGDIAEGYSVSREKKESFPLTVTSAQKNPTAFYLCASSIKPNTEAFFGQGTRLTVV.

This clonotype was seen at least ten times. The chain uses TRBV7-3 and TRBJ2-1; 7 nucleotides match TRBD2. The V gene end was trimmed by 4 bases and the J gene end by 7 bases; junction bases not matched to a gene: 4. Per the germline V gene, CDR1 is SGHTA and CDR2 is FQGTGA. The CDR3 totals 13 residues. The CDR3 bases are TGTGCCAGCAGCTCCCACGGGGGGAATGAGCAGTTCTTC. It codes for CASSSHGGNEQFF.

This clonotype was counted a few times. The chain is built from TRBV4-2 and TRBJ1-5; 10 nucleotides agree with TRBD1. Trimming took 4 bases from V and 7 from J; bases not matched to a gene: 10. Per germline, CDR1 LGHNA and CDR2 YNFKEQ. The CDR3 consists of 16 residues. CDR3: CASSPEGTGVNQPQHF. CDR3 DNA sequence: TGTGCCAGCAGCCCGGAAGGGACAGGGGTCAACCAGCCCCAGCATTTT.

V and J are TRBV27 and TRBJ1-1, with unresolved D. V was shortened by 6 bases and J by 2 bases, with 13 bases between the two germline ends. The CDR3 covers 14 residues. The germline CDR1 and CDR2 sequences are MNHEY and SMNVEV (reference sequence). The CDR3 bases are TGTGCCAGCAGCCGCGGACTGGGAAACACTGAAGCTTTCTTT. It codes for CASSRGLGNTEAFF.

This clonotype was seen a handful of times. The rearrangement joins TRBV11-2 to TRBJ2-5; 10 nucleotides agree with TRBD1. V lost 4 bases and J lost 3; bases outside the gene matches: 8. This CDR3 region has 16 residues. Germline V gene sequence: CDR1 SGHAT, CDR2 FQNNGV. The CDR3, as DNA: TGTGCCAGCAGCTCTTGGACAGGGGGTTCGGAAGAGACCCAGTACTTC. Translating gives CASSSWTGGSEETQYF.

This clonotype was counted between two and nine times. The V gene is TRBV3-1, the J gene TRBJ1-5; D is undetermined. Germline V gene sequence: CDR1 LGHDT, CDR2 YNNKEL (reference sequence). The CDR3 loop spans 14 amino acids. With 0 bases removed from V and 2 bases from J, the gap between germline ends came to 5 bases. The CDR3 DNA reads TGTGCCAGCAGCCAAGATAAGCGCAATCAGCCCCAGCATTTT. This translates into CASSQDKRNQPQHF.

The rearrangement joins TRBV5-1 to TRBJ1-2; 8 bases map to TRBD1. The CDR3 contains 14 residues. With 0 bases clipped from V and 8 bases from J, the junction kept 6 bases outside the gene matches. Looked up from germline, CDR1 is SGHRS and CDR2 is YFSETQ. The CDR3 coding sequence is TGCGCCAGCAGCTTGGACAGGGGGGCGTTCGGCTACACCTTC. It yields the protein CASSLDRGAFGYTF. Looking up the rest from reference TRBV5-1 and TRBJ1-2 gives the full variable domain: KAGVTQTPRYLIKTRGQQVTLSCSPISGHRSVSWYQQTPGQGLQFLFEYFSETQRNKGNFPGRFSGRQFSNSRSEMNVSTLELGDSALYLCASSLDRGAFGYTFGSGTRLTVV.

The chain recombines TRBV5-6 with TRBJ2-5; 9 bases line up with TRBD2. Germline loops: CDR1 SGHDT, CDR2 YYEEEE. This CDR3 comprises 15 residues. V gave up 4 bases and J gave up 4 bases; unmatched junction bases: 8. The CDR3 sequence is CASSGGLANGETQYF. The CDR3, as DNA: TGTGCCAGCAGCGGAGGACTAGCGAATGGAGAGACCCAGTACTTC.

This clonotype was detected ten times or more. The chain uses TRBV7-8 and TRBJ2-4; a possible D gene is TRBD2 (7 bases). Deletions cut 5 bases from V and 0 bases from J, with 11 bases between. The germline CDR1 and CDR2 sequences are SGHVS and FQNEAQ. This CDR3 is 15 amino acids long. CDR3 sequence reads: CASSDGGLAKNIQYF. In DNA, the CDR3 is TGTGCCAGCAGCGACGGGGGGCTAGCCAAAAACATTCAGTACTTC.

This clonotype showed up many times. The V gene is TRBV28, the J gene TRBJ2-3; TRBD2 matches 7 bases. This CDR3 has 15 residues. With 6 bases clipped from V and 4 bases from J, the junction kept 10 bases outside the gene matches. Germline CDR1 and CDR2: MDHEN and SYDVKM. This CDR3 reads CASSPLALGADTQYF. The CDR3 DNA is TGTGCCAGCAGCCCACTAGCGCTAGGGGCAGATACGCAGTATTTT.

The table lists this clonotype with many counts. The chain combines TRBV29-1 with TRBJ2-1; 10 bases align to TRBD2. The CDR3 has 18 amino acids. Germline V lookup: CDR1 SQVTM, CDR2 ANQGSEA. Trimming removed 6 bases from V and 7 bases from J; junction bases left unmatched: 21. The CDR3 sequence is CSVLGTVKREGPGNEQFF. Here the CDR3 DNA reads TGCAGCGTCCTTGGGACAGTTAAGCGGGAGGGTCCGGGGAATGAGCAGTTCTTC.

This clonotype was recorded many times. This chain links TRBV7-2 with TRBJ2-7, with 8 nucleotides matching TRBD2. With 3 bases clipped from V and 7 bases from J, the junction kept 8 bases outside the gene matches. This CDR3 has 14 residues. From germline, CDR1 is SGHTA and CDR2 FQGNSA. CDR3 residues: CASSFTGTRREQYF. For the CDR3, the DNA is TGTGCCAGCAGCTTTACCGGGACTAGGCGAGAGCAGTACTTC.

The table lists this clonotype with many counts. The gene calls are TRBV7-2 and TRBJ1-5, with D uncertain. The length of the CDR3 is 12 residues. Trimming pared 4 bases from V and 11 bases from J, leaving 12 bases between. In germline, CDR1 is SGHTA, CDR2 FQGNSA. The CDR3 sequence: CASSSDGQTQHF. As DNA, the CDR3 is TGTGCCAGCAGCTCCGACGGCCAGACCCAGCATTTT.

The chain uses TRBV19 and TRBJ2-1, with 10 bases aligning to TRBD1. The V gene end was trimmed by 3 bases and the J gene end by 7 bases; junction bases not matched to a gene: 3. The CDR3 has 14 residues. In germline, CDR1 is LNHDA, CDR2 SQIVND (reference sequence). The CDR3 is CASSIRTGGNEQFF. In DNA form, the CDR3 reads TGTGCCAGTAGTATTCGGACAGGGGGGAATGAGCAGTTCTTC.

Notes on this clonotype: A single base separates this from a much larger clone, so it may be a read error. For the CDR3, the DNA is TGTGCCAGCAGCTTCAGGGGGGCGGGAGATACGCAGTATTTT. Translation: CASSFRGAGDTQYF. This sequence joins TRBV11-2 and TRBJ2-3; tentatively, D is TRBD1 (7 bases). This CDR3 region has 14 residues. Germline CDR1 reads SGHAT; CDR2 reads FQNNGV. V was clipped by 3 bases and J by 5 bases, with 12 bases between them.

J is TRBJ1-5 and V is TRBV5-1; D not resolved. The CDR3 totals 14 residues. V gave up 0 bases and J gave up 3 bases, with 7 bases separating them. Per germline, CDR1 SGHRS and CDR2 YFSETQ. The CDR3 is CASSLGAVNQPQHF. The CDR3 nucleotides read TGCGCCAGCAGCTTGGGGGCAGTCAATCAGCCCCAGCATTTT.